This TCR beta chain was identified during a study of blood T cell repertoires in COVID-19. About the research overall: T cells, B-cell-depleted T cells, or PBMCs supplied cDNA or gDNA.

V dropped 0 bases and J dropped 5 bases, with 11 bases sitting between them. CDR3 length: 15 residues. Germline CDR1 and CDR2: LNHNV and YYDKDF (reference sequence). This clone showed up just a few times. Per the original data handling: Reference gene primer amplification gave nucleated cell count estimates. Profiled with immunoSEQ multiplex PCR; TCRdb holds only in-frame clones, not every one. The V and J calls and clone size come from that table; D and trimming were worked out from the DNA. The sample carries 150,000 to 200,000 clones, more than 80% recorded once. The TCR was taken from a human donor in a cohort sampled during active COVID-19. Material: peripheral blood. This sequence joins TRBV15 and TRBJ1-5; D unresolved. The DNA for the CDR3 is TGTGCCACCAGCAGAGAGGAGAGAGCGTATCAGCCCCAGCATTTT. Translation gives CATSREERAYQPQHF. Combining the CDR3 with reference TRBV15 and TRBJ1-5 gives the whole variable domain DAMVIQNPRYQVTQFGKPVTLSCSQTLNHNVMYWYQQKSSQAPKLLFHYYDKDFNNEADTPDNFQSRRPNTSFCFLDIRSPGLGDTAMYLCATSREERAYQPQHFGDGTRLSIL.